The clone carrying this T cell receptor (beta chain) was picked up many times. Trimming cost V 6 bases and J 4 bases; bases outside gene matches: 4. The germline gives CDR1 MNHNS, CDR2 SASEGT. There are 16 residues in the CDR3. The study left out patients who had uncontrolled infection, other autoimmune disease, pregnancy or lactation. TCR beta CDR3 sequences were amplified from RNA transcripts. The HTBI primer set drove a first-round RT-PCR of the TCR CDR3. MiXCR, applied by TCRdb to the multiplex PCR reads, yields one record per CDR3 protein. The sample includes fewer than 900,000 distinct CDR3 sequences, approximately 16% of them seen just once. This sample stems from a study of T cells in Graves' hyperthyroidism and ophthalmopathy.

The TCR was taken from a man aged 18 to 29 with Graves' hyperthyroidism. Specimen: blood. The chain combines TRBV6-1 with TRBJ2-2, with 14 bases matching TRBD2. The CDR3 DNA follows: TGTGCCAGCAGGCCCGGACTAGCGGGAGGCACCGGGGAGCTGTTTTTT. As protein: CASRPGLAGGTGELFF.